This record concerns one T cell receptor beta chain sequence. Per the germline V gene, CDR1 is SGHRS and CDR2 is YFSETQ. This CDR3 is built from 15 residues. The V end lost 4 bases, the J end lost 4 bases, and 15 bases lay between the germline ends. The investigators split CD4+ cells into a CD45RA+ naive subset and a CD45RA-negative memory subset. This sample stems from a study of shared clonotypes between healthy human individuals. For sorted subsets, 150 to 200 ng DNA per replicate equaled 33,000 or so T cell genomes. In the original analysis: From ImmunoSEQ came sequences covering only the junction and carrying no quality scores, so filtering differed. Profiling relied on immunoSEQ multiplex PCR, and the TCRdb table lists in-frame clones only, not all of them. That table gives V, J and clone size, and the DNA gave D and trimming. The data contain roughly 2.2 million clones, just under 95% of them seen just once; the ten biggest clones take up around 0.35%.

This clonotype originated in a man younger than 35 in good health. Some clones in this sample may be carry-over from other donors' samples. Input material: naive CD4+ T cells from PBMCs. Subset reported: CD45RA+ positively selected. V gene TRBV5-1 combines with J gene TRBJ2-1, with D uncertain. CDR3 sequence: CASSQLTGRYNEQFF. CDR3 coding DNA: TGCGCCAGCAGCCAATTAACGGGCCGGTACAATGAGCAGTTCTTC.